The 2 T cell receptor beta chains below were found in one sample sequenced in a study of blood T cell repertoires in COVID-19. The assay was immunoSEQ multiplex PCR, and TCRdb's table has in-frame clones only and misses some. Of 65,000 to 75,000 clones listed, roughly 79% are singletons. Sequenced input: peripheral blood. The receptors were gathered from a man between 65 and 80 years old with acute or convalescent COVID-19.

The chain links TRBV20-1 to TRBJ2-7, with D possibly TRBD2 on 6 matching bases. Germline assignment: CDR1 DFQATT and CDR2 SNEGSKA (reference sequence). This CDR3 spans 13 amino acids. V was cut by 3 bases and J by 9 bases, with 18 bases left in between. The CDR3 region is CSASGDSKIGQYF. Written as DNA, the CDR3 is TGCAGTGCTAGTGGGGACTCAAAAATCGGGCAGTACTTC.

The J gene is TRBJ2-2, the V gene TRBV18, with 8 bases aligning to TRBD2. This CDR3 spans 18 amino acids. V lost 0 bases and J lost 0; bases outside the gene matches: 6. Germline CDR1 reads KGHSH; CDR2 reads LQKENI. CDR3 sequence: CASSPPNFSGTNTGELFF. The CDR3 nucleotides are TGTGCCAGCTCACCACCTAATTTTAGCGGGACGAACACCGGGGAGCTGTTTTTT.